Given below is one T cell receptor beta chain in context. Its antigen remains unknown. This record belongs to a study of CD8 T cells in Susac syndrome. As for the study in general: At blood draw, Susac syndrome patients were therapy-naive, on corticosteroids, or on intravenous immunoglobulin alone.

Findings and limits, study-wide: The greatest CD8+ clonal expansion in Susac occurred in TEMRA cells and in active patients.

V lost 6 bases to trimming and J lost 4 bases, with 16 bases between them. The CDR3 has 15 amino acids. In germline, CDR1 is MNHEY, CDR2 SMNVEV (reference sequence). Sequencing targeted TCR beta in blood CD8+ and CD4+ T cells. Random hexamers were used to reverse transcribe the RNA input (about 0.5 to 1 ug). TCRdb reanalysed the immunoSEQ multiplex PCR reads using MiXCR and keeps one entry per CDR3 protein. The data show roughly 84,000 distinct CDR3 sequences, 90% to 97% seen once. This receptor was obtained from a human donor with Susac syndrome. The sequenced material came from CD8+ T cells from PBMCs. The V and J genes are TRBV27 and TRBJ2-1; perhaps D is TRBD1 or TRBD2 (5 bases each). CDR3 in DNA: TGTGCCAGCAGCCCCTTCGGGGCCGGATACAATGAGCAGTTCTTC. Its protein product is CASSPFGAGYNEQFF.